One sample yielded the 26 T cell receptor beta chains listed below, sequenced in a study of T cell responses to AZD1222 COVID-19 vaccine. Some clones are missing from TCRdb's copy, which holds only in-frame ones; the method was immunoSEQ multiplex PCR. The sample consists of about 120,000 clones, about 90% of them appearing once. Sample: peripheral blood, taken 28 days after the second AZD1222 dose. The source is an adult who received the AZD1222 COVID-19 vaccine.

The V and J genes are TRBV7-7 and TRBJ2-2; 8 bases map to TRBD2. CDR3 length equals 16 residues. The V gene end was trimmed by 6 bases and the J gene end by 5 bases; junction bases not matched to a gene: 11. Germline V gene sequence: CDR1 SSHAT, CDR2 FNYEAQ (reference sequence). DNA of the CDR3: TGTGCCAGCAGTGTAGCGGGGAGTCGGGGGACCGGGGAGCTGTTTTTT. Translating it yields CASSVAGSRGTGELFF. The full variable domain, its missing parts supplied by reference TRBV7-7 and TRBJ2-2, is GAGVSQSPRYKVTKRGQDVTLRCDPISSHATLYWYQQALGQGPEFLTYFNYEAQPDKSGLPSDRFSAERPEGSISTLTIQRTEQRDSAMYRCASSVAGSRGTGELFFGEGSRLTVL.

This clone has a single count. This rearrangement joins TRBV27 to TRBJ1-2; the D gene is possibly TRBD1 (5 bases). This CDR3 has 13 residues. Trimming took 10 bases from V and 4 from J, leaving 16 bases between them. The germline V gene has CDR1 MNHEY and CDR2 SMNVEV (reference sequence). The CDR3, as DNA: TGTGCCACCAGGGCCTCATTAGGCTATGGCTACACCTTC. It encodes CATRASLGYGYTF.

CDR3: CASSGVIPYEQYF. DNA of the CDR3: TGTGCCAGCAGTGGGGTAATCCCCTACGAGCAGTACTTC. V gene TRBV25-1 combines with J gene TRBJ2-7; no firm D call. Trimming stripped 4 bases from V and 2 bases from J, with 9 bases between. The CDR3 is made up of 13 amino acids. Germline assignment: CDR1 MGHDK and CDR2 SYGVNS.

CDR3 region: CASSLQDRRTYGYTF. CDR3 DNA sequence: TGTGCCAGCAGCTTACAGGACAGGCGGACCTATGGCTACACCTTC. The gene calls are TRBV7-2 and TRBJ1-2; 7 nucleotides match TRBD1. Germline V CDR1 and CDR2: SGHTA, FQGNSA. The CDR3 is 15 amino acids. The V segment lost 2 bases and the J segment 4 bases; nucleotides outside the gene matches: 7.

This clone came up once. J is TRBJ2-7 and V is TRBV24-1; D uncertain. In germline, CDR1 is KGHDR, CDR2 SFDVKD. CDR3 length: 12 amino acids. V was trimmed by 5 bases and J by 0 bases, leaving 4 bases between them. DNA of the CDR3: TGTGCCACCAGTGGGAGCTCCTACGAGCAGTACTTC. Its translation: CATSGSSYEQYF.

This clone came up a few times. This chain links TRBV9 with TRBJ2-2; TRBD1 is a possible D gene (6 bases). This CDR3 spans 16 amino acids. Germline loops: CDR1 SGDLS, CDR2 YYNGEE. Trimming shortened V by 6 bases and J by 6 bases, and 21 bases separated the two germline ends. In DNA form, the CDR3 reads TGTGCCAGCACCCCCTTTGGGGGCGCCGAGGCCGGGGAGCTGTTTTTT. It translates to CASTPFGGAEAGELFF. Looking up the rest from reference TRBV9 and TRBJ2-2 gives the full variable domain: DSGVTQTPKHLITATGQRVTLRCSPRSGDLSVYWYQQSLDQGLQFLIQYYNGEERAKGNILERFSAQQFPDLHSELNLSSLELGDSALYFCASTPFGGAEAGELFFGEGSRLTVL.

This chain links TRBV7-2 with TRBJ2-1; TRBD2 agrees at 9 bases. CDR1 is SGHTA and CDR2 is FQGNSA in the germline V gene. The CDR3 extends over 15 amino acids. J was trimmed by 7 bases and V by 1 base; bases with no gene match: 5. The DNA for the CDR3 is TGTGCCAGCAGCTTAGGCGGGGGGGGTTGGAATGAGCAGTTCTTC. Its protein product is CASSLGGGGWNEQFF.

This clone was picked up one time. The rearrangement joins TRBV9 to TRBJ1-1; D gene ambiguous. There are 15 residues in the CDR3. Trimming removed 4 bases at V and 0 bases at J, with 13 bases between. Germline V gene data show CDR1 as SGDLS and CDR2 as YYNGEE. In DNA, the CDR3 is TGTGCCAGCAGCCGAGAAGTAATCATGAACACTGAAGCTTTCTTT. Translation: CASSREVIMNTEAFF.

V usage is TRBV4-1 and J usage is TRBJ1-4; tentative D call: TRBD1 (5 bases). Trimming left V 4 bases short and J 7 bases short, with 13 bases between. Germline CDR1 reads MGHRA; CDR2 reads YSYEKL. CDR3 size: 14 residues. The CDR3 nucleotides are TGCGCCAGCAGCCGACAGAAGGAGGGTGAAAAACTGTTTTTT. Protein: CASSRQKEGEKLFF.

The V and J genes are TRBV28 and TRBJ1-2, with D hard to call. Germline loops: CDR1 MDHEN, CDR2 SYDVKM. The CDR3 totals 12 residues. With 4 bases removed from V and 5 bases from J, the gap between germline ends came to 8 bases. Here the CDR3 reads CASSSVSYGYTF. For the CDR3, the DNA is TGTGCCAGCAGTTCGGTCTCATATGGCTACACCTTC.

This chain connects TRBV23-1 to TRBJ1-1, with a weak D call TRBD1 (6 bases). TRBV23-1 is marked as an open reading frame, function uncertain. With 4 bases removed from V and 5 bases from J, the gap between germline ends came to 14 bases. This CDR3 contains 14 residues. This chain's CDR3 is CASSLPGTQTEAFF. The CDR3 DNA is TGCGCCAGCAGTCTCCCCGGGACACAGACTGAAGCTTTCTTT.

This clone was picked up a small number of times. The rearrangement uses TRBV7-2 and TRBJ2-5; maybe TRBD1 (5 bases). Germline assignment: CDR1 SGHTA and CDR2 FQGNSA. V shed 1 base and J shed 3 bases, with 6 bases lying between them. The CDR3 spans 13 residues. CDR3 amino acids: CASSLEGKETQYF. The CDR3 coding sequence is TGTGCCAGCAGCTTAGAGGGGAAAGAGACCCAGTACTTC.

The rearrangement links TRBV6-5 to TRBJ1-1; D gene unclear. V was pared by 7 bases and J by 11 bases, with 17 bases between. CDR3 length: 12 residues. Germline assignment: CDR1 MNHEY and CDR2 SVGAGI. The CDR3 region is CASNGVTLTAFF. DNA for the CDR3: TGTGCCAGCAATGGGGTTACGTTAACGGCTTTCTTT.

The chain employs TRBV18 and TRBJ1-2; D remains unclear. From germline, CDR1 is KGHSH and CDR2 LQKENI. Trimming shortened V by 0 bases and J by 6 bases, and 8 bases separated the two germline ends. The CDR3 has 13 amino acids. The CDR3 DNA reads TGTGCCAGCTCACCACCTACTAGGGATGGCTACACCTTC. It codes for CASSPPTRDGYTF.

The chain uses TRBV2 and TRBJ2-1; D call uncertain. Germline V gives CDR1 SNHLY, CDR2 FYNNEI. The length of the CDR3 is 14 residues. V was shortened by 8 bases and J by 3 bases, with 14 bases between the two germline ends. This CDR3 is CASQSLAVYNEQFF. Here the CDR3 DNA reads TGTGCCAGCCAATCTCTTGCCGTCTACAATGAGCAGTTCTTC.

The V gene is TRBV9, the J gene TRBJ1-1; 8 nucleotides agree with TRBD1. Per germline, CDR1 SGDLS and CDR2 YYNGEE. The J segment lost 7 bases and the V segment lost 0 bases, leaving 11 bases of the junction unmatched. This CDR3 has 16 amino acids. The chain's CDR3 is CASSVGPSGGQGEAFF. The CDR3 DNA follows: TGTGCCAGCAGCGTAGGACCTTCTGGCGGACAGGGTGAAGCTTTCTTT. Based on the CDR3 plus reference TRBV9 and TRBJ1-1, the full variable domain is DSGVTQTPKHLITATGQRVTLRCSPRSGDLSVYWYQQSLDQGLQFLIQYYNGEERAKGNILERFSAQQFPDLHSELNLSSLELGDSALYFCASSVGPSGGQGEAFFGQGTRLTVV.

As regards this clone: At one end, the junction sequence differs from germline, possibly due to a read error. The chain couples TRBV9 to TRBJ2-5, with 8 bases matching TRBD2. Germline CDR1 and CDR2: SGDLS and YYNGEE. CDR3 size: 15 residues. The DNA for the CDR3 is TGTGCCCGCAGCGGGACTCGCGGGGGGCGGGGGACCCAGTACTTC. This encodes CARSGTRGGRGTQYF.

This clone came up a few times. This chain connects TRBV5-4 to TRBJ2-2, with 8 bases aligning to TRBD1. Looked up from germline, CDR1 is SGHNT and CDR2 is YYREEE (reference sequence). Unmatched junction bases numbered 5, after V lost 4 bases and J lost 6 bases. This CDR3 contains 14 residues. CDR3: CASSPQGASGELFF. CDR3 in DNA: TGTGCCAGCAGCCCCCAGGGGGCGTCCGGGGAGCTGTTTTTT.

CDR3 protein: CASSLQGAGQSKRYEQYF. As DNA, the CDR3 is TGTGCCAGCAGCCTCCAGGGTGCGGGACAGTCCAAGCGGTACGAGCAGTACTTC. V usage is TRBV28 and J usage is TRBJ2-7; a weak D match, TRBD1 (7 bases). The CDR3 has 18 amino acids. Germline lookup yields CDR1 MDHEN and CDR2 SYDVKM. The V gene lost 6 bases and the J gene lost 4 bases, with 28 bases spanning the gap.

The CDR3 DNA reads as TGTGCCAGCAGTTACTTCCGACACAGTAATGAAAAACTGTTTTTT. Amino acid sequence: CASSYFRHSNEKLFF. The chain couples TRBV6-2 or TRBV6-3 to TRBJ1-4; D is uncertain. V was trimmed by 1 base and J by 4 bases, leaving 10 bases between them. The germline V gene encodes CDR1 MNHEY and CDR2 SVGEGT. The CDR3 sequence is 15 residues long.

This rearrangement joins TRBV10-1 to TRBJ2-5; D possibly corresponds to TRBD2 (5 bases). CDR1 and CDR2 (germline): WNHNN, SYGVQD (reference sequence). The CDR3 is 16 residues long. The ends were cut back, 2 bases at V and 2 bases at J, with 15 bases in the middle. The CDR3 is CASSEPRTDQQETQYF. The DNA of the CDR3 is TGCGCCAGCAGTGAGCCGAGGACTGACCAACAAGAGACCCAGTACTTC.

The V and J genes are TRBV14 and TRBJ1-5; no clear D gene. Germline-derived CDR1 and CDR2 are SGHDN and FVKESK. The CDR3 totals 12 residues. Trimming removed 3 bases from V and 7 bases from J, with 7 bases in between. CDR3: CASSQNNQPQHF. CDR3 sequence (DNA): TGTGCCAGCAGCCAGAACAACCAGCCCCAGCATTTT.

This clone was observed a handful of times. The chain couples TRBV29-1 to TRBJ2-5, with D hard to call. V was cut by 4 bases and J by 2 bases, with 5 bases left in between. This CDR3 is built from 11 residues. Germline CDR1 SQVTM, CDR2 ANQGSEA. Written as DNA, the CDR3 is TGCAGCGTTGTAGAGCAAGAGACCCAGTACTTC. Amino acid sequence: CSVVEQETQYF.

The chain employs TRBV19 and TRBJ1-3; possibly TRBD1 for D (6 bases). V was pared by 2 bases and J by 0 bases, with 23 bases between. This CDR3 spans 20 amino acids. Germline assignment: CDR1 LNHDA and CDR2 SQIVND (reference sequence). The CDR3 reads CASSIIGQTPSFSSGNTIYF. For the CDR3, the DNA is TGTGCCAGTAGTATAATTGGACAGACACCCTCGTTTTCCTCTGGAAACACCATATATTTT.

The chain links TRBV3-1 (or the pseudogene TRBV3-2) to TRBJ1-5; unclear D gene. Looked up from germline, CDR1 is LGHDT and CDR2 is YNNKEL (reference sequence). Trimming shortened V by 0 bases and J by 6 bases, and 12 bases separated the two germline ends. The CDR3 is 15 residues long. The CDR3 loop is CASSQDTHLGQPQHF. The CDR3 DNA sequence: TGTGCCAGCAGCCAAGATACCCATTTAGGTCAGCCCCAGCATTTT.

The chain recombines TRBV7-2 with TRBJ2-7, with no clear D. V was clipped by 0 bases and J by 2 bases, with 8 bases between them. This CDR3 comprises 14 residues. Germline CDR1 is SGHTA and CDR2 is FQGNSA. The CDR3 DNA follows: TGTGCCAGCAGCTTAGCCCCCAGGACCTACGAGCAGTACTTC. Its protein product is CASSLAPRTYEQYF.